This T cell receptor (beta chain) emerged from a study of shared clonotypes between healthy human individuals. Findings and caveats of the study: The study found lower generation probabilities in non-shared clonotypes than in those shared by all four donors.

Here immunoSEQ multiplex PCR was the method, and the copy in TCRdb shows in-frame clones only, minus some. The sample carries 2 million to 2.5 million clones, about 94% recorded once. Donation came from healthy HIV-negative adults that had no recent acute infections or vaccinations. There were only Caucasian adults among the donors, and all lived in Nashville, Tennessee. As to this clone: What it recognizes is unknown.

Germline lookup yields CDR1 SGHDT and CDR2 YYEEEE. With V trimmed by 0 bases and J by 4 bases, 5 bases remained unmatched. The CDR3 has 16 residues. The material sequenced was naive CD4+ T cells sorted from blood. Subset here: CD45RA+ positively selected. The chain uses TRBV5-6 and TRBJ2-2; 8 bases are a match to TRBD2. The receptor was derived from a man between 18 and 29 years old in good health. CDR3 region: CASSLELAAVTGELFF. The CDR3 DNA reads as TGTGCCAGCAGCTTGGAACTAGCGGCCGTCACCGGGGAGCTGTTTTTT.